This TCR beta chain was recorded in a study of blood T cells in healthy people across ages. A word on this clonotype: The target antigen is unknown.

Findings and limits, study-wide: Long-lived donors carried more naive CD4+ cells and greater diversity than aged donors.

Through a sample-barcoded 5' primer and a J-beta primer mix, a second PCR was run for roughly 6 to 11 cycles. TCRdb recomputed calls from the 5' RACE reads with MiXCR, one row per CDR3 protein. Of 1 million or so distinct CDR3 sequences in the sample, approximately 26% were seen once. The CDR3 length is 13 residues. This same sample was also taken into another study, of T cells of mothers and their children. That study reports: Per child, some 3 million TCR beta CDR3 reads were obtained, against over 9 million per mother.

This TCR was recovered from a girl aged 2 to 10 in good health. The sample taken for sequencing was blood. The chain uses TRBV12-3 or TRBV12-4 and TRBJ2-5; 8 positions agree with TRBD2. The assigned J gene may be wrong: the sequence end matches TRBJ2-7 better. The CDR3 DNA reads as TGTGCCAGCAGGGGACTAGTCGTCGACGAGCAGTACTTC. Translating it yields CASRGLVVDEQYF.